This T cell receptor beta chain was observed in a study of cytomegalovirus exposure and HLA in healthy donors. Broader study findings: TCR beta chains numbering more than 150 were designated cytomegalovirus-associated.

With regard to this clone: No antigen is known for it.

PCR primers comprised 60 Vbeta and 13 Jbeta primers. Original processing methods: As a later analysis found, there were 70 million to 90 million unique TCR beta chains, of which roughly 11 million were shared. The repertoire was sequenced with immunoSEQ multiplex PCR; TCRdb's copy has only in-frame clones and lacks some. V and J calls and clone size are copied from that table; D and trimming were computed from the DNA. The sample consists of some 140,000 clones, over 65% of them appearing once. The CDR3 length is 16 residues. J lost 7 bases, V lost 0 bases, and 9 bases had no gene match. Germline V CDR1 and CDR2: ENHRY, SYGVKD.

The chain employs TRBV10-3 and TRBJ1-5; 7 bases agree with TRBD1. The clonotype originates from a man aged 25 to 40 in good health and CMV-seronegative. The sample taken for sequencing was PBMCs. For the CDR3, the DNA is TGTGCCATCAGTGAGTCGACACAGGGGATAGAGCAGCCCCAGCATTTT. The encoded protein is CAISESTQGIEQPQHF.